The clone carrying this T cell receptor (beta chain) was counted at least ten times. In the source study's methods: A classifier for distant metastasis in papillary thyroid cancer was constructed using CDR3 differences observed across clinicopathological groups. TCRdb reassembled clones from the PCR reads with MiXCR. These V and J calls derive from TCRdb rather than the authors' analysis. The sample holds about 92,000 clones, about 15% seen once. The data derive from a study of metastatic and nonmetastatic thyroid tumors. Study background: Across blood and tumor or nodule tissue, repertoires from malignant and benign thyroid patients were compared with one another.

Germline V lookup: CDR1 MNHNS, CDR2 SASEGT. This CDR3 has 16 residues. V was clipped by 3 bases and J by 8 bases, with 22 bases between them. Patients underwent thyroid surgery, and none had received any treatment before it. The sequencing sample was made of blood. This chain links TRBV6-1 with TRBJ1-2; D call uncertain. This TCR was recovered from a female donor with papillary thyroid cancer or a benign thyroid nodule (not recorded which). Some clones in this sample may be carry-over from other donors' samples. The CDR3 nucleotides read TGTGCCAGCAGTGATCTTCGCCGGAGTGGTGGGAGGGGCTACACCTTC. Its translation is CASSDLRRSGGRGYTF.